Sequencing of this T cell receptor beta chain was carried out in a study of Ad26.COV2.S vaccination and SARS-CoV-2 variants. About the research overall: Within the COV1001 Ad26.COV2.S trial arm, the donor was enrolled.

Note on this clone: The antigen is not known.

The treatment was: some 19 received Ad26.COV2.S at low or high dose, single or two shots; about 5 received placebo; per-sample allocation not given. The study sampled participants on day 63 after the first vaccine or placebo injection. A Boston donor was an adult aged 18-55 years. Ad26.COV2.S expressed prefusion-stabilized spike from the original Wuhan strain. Sequencing was performed with immunoSEQ multiplex PCR; in TCRdb, only in-frame clones are kept and a portion is missing. In the table there are more than 400,000 clones, roughly 87% of which are singletons. Germline lookup yields CDR1 LNHDA and CDR2 SQIVND (reference sequence). The CDR3 sequence is 12 residues long. Germline trimming cut 5 bases from V and 6 bases from J; bases unmatched to any gene: 1. Study-wide results and caveats: There was a possibility that the TCR breadth and depth analyses underestimated total T cell responses.

Sequenced here: peripheral blood, sampled in a trial of Ad26.COV2.S vaccine versus placebo. The V call is TRBV19, the J call TRBJ1-2, with 9 bases that match TRBD1. This receptor was taken from a person aged 18-60 years who received the Ad26.COV2.S COVID-19 vaccine or a placebo. The CDR3 DNA reads as TGTGCCAGTAGTGACAGGGGGAATGGCTACACCTTC. Amino acid sequence: CASSDRGNGYTF. Full variable domain (remainder filled in from reference TRBV19 and TRBJ1-2): DGGITQSPKYLFRKEGQNVTLSCEQNLNHDAMYWYRQDPGQGLRLIYYSQIVNDFQKGDIAEGYSVSREKKESFPLTVTSAQKNPTAFYLCASSDRGNGYTFGSGTRLTVV.